This TCR beta chain was identified in a study of blood T cell repertoires in COVID-19. About the research overall: Acute and convalescent COVID-19 samples came from the United States, Italy and Spain. The analysed material was cDNA or gDNA that came from T cells, B-cell-depleted T cells, or PBMCs.

Source study methods: Amplification from reference gene primers served as the basis for estimated nucleated cell counts. Clones were read by immunoSEQ multiplex PCR, and TCRdb kept only the in-frame ones, dropping some. The V and J calls and the clone size are those of that table, but D and trimming were determined from the DNA. The table lists around 95,000 clones, approximately 89% of them singletons. CDR1 SGHTA and CDR2 FQGNSA come from the germline V gene. After removal of 6 bases from V and 0 bases from J, the junction contained 6 bases not matched to a gene. This CDR3 is 16 amino acids long. This sequence was found in a man aged 50-59 years with active COVID-19. V gene TRBV7-2 combines with J gene TRBJ2-3; 10 positions match TRBD1. Sequencing was carried out using peripheral blood. CDR3 residues: CASSPRDRGSTDTQYF. CDR3 bases: TGTGCCAGCAGTCCCCGGGACAGGGGTAGCACAGATACGCAGTATTTT.